The rows below give T cell receptor beta chains drawn from one sample of a study of identical twins' blood T cells. Each CDR3 protein gets one entry after TCRdb re-called the 5' RACE reads with MiXCR. Of 350,000 to 400,000 distinct CDR3 sequences in the sample, roughly 30% are singletons; the top ten hold around 5.6%. The sample taken for sequencing was PBMCs. The receptors stem from a woman aged 18 to 55 in good health. Each CDR3 is given with its conserved first and last residue. D genes are given only for firm matches. The size field is filled for only some rows; it gives once, few, many or a size class.

cdr3_length	v_call	j_call	clone_size	d_call	cdr3_aa	cdr3_nt
14	TRBV6-1	TRBJ2-2	few	TRBD1	CASSLQGAAGELFF	TGTGCCAGCAGTTTGCAGGGGGCGGCCGGGGAGCTGTTTTTT
11	TRBV20-1	TRBJ2-3	.	.	CSARVYYTQYF	TGCAGTGCTAGAGTATACTATACGCAGTATTTT
16	TRBV7-8	TRBJ1-5	.	.	CASSLGLGGRGQPQHF	TGTGCCAGCAGCTTAGGTCTTGGGGGCCGGGGGCAGCCCCAGCATTTT
15	TRBV9	TRBJ2-1	few	.	CASSVFGHTGDEQFF	TGTGCCAGCAGCGTATTTGGACACACGGGCGATGAGCAGTTCTTC
15	TRBV21-1	TRBJ1-5	many	.	CASSKERYRKQPQHF	TGTGCCAGCAGCAAAGAGAGGTACAGGAAGCAGCCCCAGCATTTT
15	TRBV7-9	TRBJ1-6	.	.	CASSLEGINNSPLHF	TGTGCCAGCAGCTTAGAAGGAATTAATAATTCACCCCTCCACTTT
16	TRBV3-1	TRBJ1-6	.	.	CASSQDMERGNSPLHF	TGTGCCAGCAGCCAAGATATGGAACGCGGGAATTCACCCCTCCACTTT
16	TRBV29-1	TRBJ2-1	many	.	CSVEAPGGDLYNEQFF	TGCAGCGTTGAAGCCCCGGGCGGGGACCTTTACAATGAGCAGTTCTTC
16	TRBV11-2	TRBJ1-6	many	.	CASSLLRRADNSPLHF	TGTGCCAGCAGCTTGCTTCGAAGGGCCGATAATTCACCCCTCCACTTT
15	TRBV20-1	TRBJ1-2	few	TRBD1	CSARDQGGQNYGYTF	TGCAGTGCTAGAGATCAGGGGGGACAGAACTATGGCTACACCTTC
12	TRBV15	TRBJ2-3	.	.	CATSRQADTQYF	TGTGCCACCAGCAGACAGGCAGATACGCAGTATTTT
13	TRBV2	TRBJ2-2	many	TRBD2	CASTSGNTGELFF	TGTGCCAGTACTAGCGGAAACACCGGGGAGCTGTTTTTT
14	TRBV11-2	TRBJ2-1	many	.	CASSLGSSYNEQFF	TGTGCCAGCAGCTTGGGTAGCTCCTACAATGAGCAGTTCTTC
15	TRBV9	TRBJ1-3	many	TRBD1	CASSVTGDSGNTIYF	TGTGCCAGCAGCGTCACAGGGGACTCTGGAAACACCATATATTTT
17	TRBV2	TRBJ2-2	many	TRBD2	CASNAPLGLVGTGELFF	TGTGCCAGCAATGCACCCCTGGGACTAGTGGGTACCGGGGAGCTGTTTTTT
13	TRBV12-5	TRBJ2-5	.	.	CASGNKAVETQYF	TGTGCTAGTGGTAATAAGGCAGTGGAGACCCAGTACTTC
14	TRBV29-1	TRBJ2-1	few	TRBD1	CSVERGTGYNEQFF	TGCAGCGTTGAACGGGGGACAGGGTACAATGAGCAGTTCTTC
14	TRBV3-1	TRBJ1-1	.	TRBD1	CASSQAVSGGRPFF	TGTGCCAGCAGCCAAGCAGTCTCAGGGGGCAGGCCTTTCTTT
13	TRBV20-1	TRBJ2-3	.	.	CSARDTGSDTQYF	TGCAGTGCTAGAGATACGGGTTCAGATACGCAGTATTTT
13	TRBV7-8	TRBJ1-1	.	TRBD1	CASRRGQGTEAFF	TGTGCCAGCAGAAGGGGGCAGGGCACTGAAGCTTTCTTT
16	TRBV11-2	TRBJ2-5	few	TRBD2	CASSSTSGTLQETQYF	TGTGCCAGCAGCTCGACTAGCGGGACATTACAAGAGACCCAGTACTTC
17	TRBV6-1	TRBJ1-3	.	.	CASSEIKDIFSGNTIYF	TGTGCCAGCAGTGAAATTAAGGACATCTTCTCTGGAAACACCATATATTTT
13	TRBV29-1	TRBJ2-3	few	TRBD1	CSARQGGTDTQYF	TGCAGCGCGAGACAGGGCGGCACAGATACGCAGTATTTT
12	TRBV20-1	TRBJ2-7	.	.	CSARGLAYEQYF	TGCAGTGCTAGAGGGTTAGCCTACGAGCAGTACTTC
14	TRBV12-3/TRBV12-4	TRBJ1-3	.	.	CATLQSHSGNTIYF	TGTGCCACTCTACAGTCCCACTCTGGAAACACCATATATTTT
12	TRBV10-2	TRBJ1-1	few	.	CASTSWDTEAFF	TGCGCCAGCACGTCATGGGACACTGAAGCTTTCTTT
14	TRBV12-3/TRBV12-4	TRBJ2-5	.	.	CASSLSRFQETQYF	TGTGCCAGCAGTTTGAGCCGTTTCCAAGAGACCCAGTACTTC
13	TRBV5-1	TRBJ2-7	.	TRBD1	CASSSWDSYEQYF	TGCGCCAGCAGCTCGTGGGACAGCTACGAGCAGTACTTC